Listed here are 27 T cell receptor beta chains from one sample, sequenced in a study of cytomegalovirus exposure and HLA in healthy donors. The study ran its PCR with 60 Vbeta and 13 Jbeta primers. Sequencing used immunoSEQ multiplex PCR; TCRdb keeps in-frame clones, though not all of them. This table holds more than 95,000 clones. Sequencing used PBMCs. All receptors come from a man aged 18 to 29 in good health and CMV-seronegative.

The rearrangement joins TRBV6-5 to TRBJ1-1, with TRBD1 matching over 7 bases. Unmatched junction bases numbered 16, after V lost 2 bases and J lost 10 bases. Per germline, CDR1 MNHEY and CDR2 SVGAGI. CDR3 length equals 16 residues. CDR3 loop: CASSYGGGRGLAGAFF. In nucleotides, the CDR3 is TGTGCCAGCAGTTACGGAGGCGGAAGGGGGCTGGCGGGAGCTTTCTTT.

The chain uses TRBV18 and TRBJ2-7, with 9 positions matching TRBD1. The V segment lost 1 base and the J segment 7 bases; nucleotides outside the gene matches: 8. Germline CDR1 reads KGHSH; CDR2 reads LQKENI. The CDR3 runs 15 residues. The CDR3 region is CASSPLRDRAREQYF. In DNA, the CDR3 is TGTGCCAGCTCACCACTCCGGGACAGGGCTCGGGAGCAGTACTTC.

The J gene is TRBJ1-2, the V gene TRBV25-1; D gene ambiguous. Trimming took off 3 bases at V and 4 bases at J, with 15 bases between the two ends. CDR3 length equals 15 residues. CDR1 and CDR2 from the germline V gene are MGHDK and SYGVNS. The CDR3 DNA reads as TGTGCCAGCAGTGAGTCGGGTACTGGATCCTATGGCTACACCTTC. Amino acid sequence: CASSESGTGSYGYTF.

The CDR3 coding sequence is TGTGCCAGCAGACCGGGTTTAAACGAGCAGTACTTC. This encodes CASRPGLNEQYF. This sequence joins TRBV2 and TRBJ2-7; D not certain. In germline, CDR1 is SNHLY, CDR2 FYNNEI. V lost 6 bases to trimming and J lost 5 bases, with 11 bases between them. The CDR3 covers 12 residues. The full variable domain, its missing parts supplied by reference TRBV2 and TRBJ2-7, is EPEVTQTPSHQVTQMGQEVILRCVPISNHLYFYWYRQILGQKVEFLVSFYNNEISEKSEIFDDQFSVERPDGSNFTLKIRSTKLEDSAMYFCASRPGLNEQYFGPGTRLTVT.

V and J are TRBV30 and TRBJ1-2, with D maybe TRBD1 (5 bases). This CDR3 region has 15 residues. The germline gives CDR1 GTSNPN, CDR2 SVGIG (reference sequence). Trimming took off 3 bases at V and 4 bases at J, with 18 bases between the two ends. The CDR3 DNA sequence: TGTGCCTGGAGGAGCCCGGGGGGTGGTGGCTATGGCTACACCTTC. It is translated as CAWRSPGGGGYGYTF.

J is TRBJ1-2 and V is TRBV6-5; 9 positions match TRBD1. Germline CDR1 is MNHEY and CDR2 is SVGAGI. Trimming at V came to 8 bases and at J to 8 bases, leaving 15 bases not matched to a gene. CDR3 length equals 15 residues. In DNA, the CDR3 is TGTGCCAGCGGGTTACCGGGACAGGGTCTGGGGGGCTACACCTTC. Encoded protein: CASGLPGQGLGGYTF.

The CDR3, as DNA: TGTGCCAGCAGCTTGAGGGACTTTGCGCCTGAAGCTTTCTTT. It translates to CASSLRDFAPEAFF. This chain joins TRBV5-4 and TRBJ1-1, with a tentative D call TRBD1 (5 bases). The CDR3 runs 14 residues. V lost 1 base and J 6 bases, leaving 13 bases between the germline ends. In germline, CDR1 is SGHNT, CDR2 YYREEE (reference sequence). Combining the CDR3 with reference TRBV5-4 and TRBJ1-1 gives the whole variable domain ETGVTQSPTHLIKTRGQQVTLRCSSQSGHNTVSWYQQALGQGPQFIFQYYREEENGRGNFPPRFSGLQFPNYSSELNVNALELDDSALYLCASSLRDFAPEAFFGQGTRLTVV.

The chain uses TRBV5-4 and TRBJ1-2, with TRBD1 matching over 8 bases. Germline CDR1 and CDR2: SGHNT and YYREEE (reference sequence). CDR3 length: 15 residues. J was trimmed by 7 bases and V by 0 bases; bases with no gene match: 8. CDR3 sequence (DNA): TGTGCCAGCAGCTTGGCTCTGGACAGGGTATCTGGCTACACCTTC. Translating gives CASSLALDRVSGYTF.

V and J are TRBV5-1 and TRBJ2-3, with 7 bases matching TRBD2. The germline gives CDR1 SGHRS, CDR2 YFSETQ. V dropped 1 base and J dropped 2; count of bases not matched to a gene: 10. The CDR3 spans 17 residues. CDR3 DNA: TGCGCCAGCAGCTTGTTAGTTCAGCGGGGAACCACAGATACGCAGTATTTT. Its protein is CASSLLVQRGTTDTQYF.

The chain employs TRBV6-5 and TRBJ2-5; 7 bases are shared with TRBD1. The CDR3 sequence is 15 residues long. V was clipped by 7 bases and J by 3 bases; unmatched bases: 11. Germline-derived CDR1 and CDR2 are MNHEY and SVGAGI. In DNA, the CDR3 is TGTGCCAGCACCTCCATGGGCAGGGGGAAAGAGACCCAGTACTTC. Encoded protein: CASTSMGRGKETQYF.

V and J are TRBV9 and TRBJ2-5; unclear D gene. There are 13 residues in the CDR3. The V gene's germline CDR1 is SGDLS and CDR2 YYNGEE. V dropped 0 bases and J dropped 5 bases, with 8 bases sitting between them. In DNA, the CDR3 is TGTGCCAGCAGCGTAGGTCCCCGGGAGACCCAGTACTTC. This sequence encodes CASSVGPRETQYF.

The rearrangement links TRBV11-2 to TRBJ2-7; 9 nucleotides match TRBD1. This CDR3 is 19 amino acids long. Trimming cost V 4 bases and J 2 bases; bases outside gene matches: 18. Germline values: CDR1 SGHAT, CDR2 FQNNGV. CDR3 region: CASSSIRDRDETPAYEQYF. In DNA, the CDR3 is TGTGCCAGCAGCTCAATCCGGGACAGGGATGAGACTCCAGCCTACGAGCAGTACTTC.

With respect to this clone: This CDR3 fails to terminate in the conserved phenylalanine or tryptophan, so it likely reflects a read error. It is unclear where the CDR3 begins or ends on the DNA, so no DNA is shown, and the CDR3 is as TCRdb lists it. This chain connects TRBV7-2 to TRBJ1-1. Germline CDR1 and CDR2: SGHTA and FQGNSA. The CDR3 extends over 9 residues, inclusive of both ends. Here the CDR3 reads CASSLGGPL.

In DNA, the CDR3 is TGTGCCAGCAGCTTGGCCGGAGGAGGTGGCTACACCTTC. Residues: CASSLAGGGGYTF. This chain joins TRBV5-6 and TRBJ1-2, with D uncertain. This CDR3 has 13 residues. Germline assignment: CDR1 SGHDT and CDR2 YYEEEE. V shed 0 bases and J shed 7 bases, with 10 bases lying between them.

The V call is TRBV2, the J call TRBJ1-4; weak D call: TRBD1 (6 bases). This CDR3 comprises 13 residues. V was shortened by 7 bases and J by 6 bases, with 12 bases between the two germline ends. CDR1 and CDR2 (germline): SNHLY, FYNNEI. CDR3 DNA sequence: TGTGCCAGCATGGGACATACCCATGAAAAACTGTTTTTT. Amino acid sequence: CASMGHTHEKLFF.

The chain recombines TRBV5-4 with TRBJ2-7; D gene ambiguous. From germline, CDR1 is SGHNT and CDR2 YYREEE (reference sequence). The CDR3 is 15 amino acids. The V end was cut by 5 bases, the J end by 2 bases, with 17 bases between. CDR3 in amino acids: CASSPEVGRAYEQYF. As DNA, the CDR3 is TGTGCCAGCAGTCCTGAGGTCGGAAGAGCCTACGAGCAGTACTTC.

The V and J genes are TRBV19 and TRBJ2-7; 8 nucleotides line up with TRBD2. CDR1 is LNHDA and CDR2 is SQIVND in the germline V gene (reference sequence). The trim removed 4 bases at V and 6 bases at J, leaving 8 bases unmatched. This CDR3 region has 14 residues. CDR3 sequence (DNA): TGTGCCAGTAGTAGCTCGGGAGGGCCGGGCGAGCAGTACTTC. Translating gives CASSSSGGPGEQYF. The whole variable domain, remainder taken from reference TRBV19 and TRBJ2-7, is DGGITQSPKYLFRKEGQNVTLSCEQNLNHDAMYWYRQDPGQGLRLIYYSQIVNDFQKGDIAEGYSVSREKKESFPLTVTSAQKNPTAFYLCASSSSGGPGEQYFGPGTRLTVT.

This chain joins TRBV6-5 and TRBJ2-5; perhaps TRBD2 as D (5 bases). In germline, CDR1 is MNHEY, CDR2 SVGAGI. The CDR3 runs 13 residues. V lost 5 bases to trimming and J lost 5 bases, with 12 bases between them. For the CDR3, the DNA is TGTGCCAGCAGTACCGGACTGGGCGAGACCCAGTACTTC. Protein sequence: CASSTGLGETQYF.

The chain links TRBV19 to TRBJ2-2; TRBD2 might be the D (5 bases). Looked up from germline, CDR1 is LNHDA and CDR2 is SQIVND (reference sequence). V lost 2 bases and J lost 3, with 16 bases in between. The CDR3 totals 17 residues. CDR3 loop: CASSIWTDGFDTGELFF. For the CDR3, the DNA is TGTGCCAGTAGTATATGGACTGATGGATTTGACACCGGGGAGCTGTTTTTT.

This chain connects TRBV6-5 to TRBJ1-5, with D unresolved. The CDR3 loop spans 13 amino acids. The V and J ends lost 5 bases and 3 bases respectively, with 8 bases between them. Germline-derived CDR1 and CDR2 are MNHEY and SVGAGI. The CDR3 coding sequence is TGTGCCAGCAGTGCGGGGTCCAATCAGCCCCAGCATTTT. Translated, it gives CASSAGSNQPQHF.

The gene calls are TRBV4-1 and TRBJ2-4; 10 nucleotides agree with TRBD1. Germline CDR1 MGHRA, CDR2 YSYEKL. The CDR3 runs 15 residues. V shed 4 bases, J shed 9 bases, and the junction held 9 bases outside the gene matches. CDR3 loop: CASSPQGTGDGIQYF. The CDR3 nucleotides read TGCGCCAGCAGCCCCCAGGGGACAGGGGACGGCATTCAGTACTTC.

The chain joins TRBV10-3 to TRBJ1-1, with TRBD1 identical over 8 bases. Germline CDR1 and CDR2: ENHRY and SYGVKD. CDR3 size: 15 residues. The J segment lost 1 base and the V segment lost 3 bases, leaving 4 bases of the junction unmatched. The CDR3 region is CAISDRGHRNTEAFF. CDR3 in DNA: TGTGCCATCAGTGACAGGGGGCATAGGAACACTGAAGCTTTCTTT.

This sequence joins TRBV5-6 and TRBJ2-3; 10 bases fit TRBD1. CDR1 and CDR2 from the germline V gene are SGHDT and YYEEEE. The CDR3 sequence is 15 residues long. With 3 bases clipped from V and 1 base from J, the junction kept 2 bases outside the gene matches. CDR3 amino acids: CASSYGTGGTDTQYF. CDR3 in DNA: TGTGCCAGCAGCTACGGGACAGGGGGCACAGATACGCAGTATTTT.

The gene calls are TRBV12-5 and TRBJ2-1; D is possibly TRBD1 (6 bases). Germline V gene data show CDR1 as LGHNT and CDR2 as FRNRAP. Deletions cut 2 bases from V and 9 bases from J, with 11 bases between. The CDR3 is made up of 13 amino acids. The CDR3 bases are TGTGCTAGTGGTTTGACAGGGCAGGGTGAGCAGTTCTTC. Encoded protein: CASGLTGQGEQFF.

The chain recombines TRBV9 with TRBJ1-1, with a possible D match to TRBD1 (5 bases). The CDR3 covers 15 residues. Trimming stripped 3 bases from V and 4 bases from J, with 16 bases between. CDR1 is SGDLS, CDR2 YYNGEE, per germline. The CDR3 loop reads CASSGLWGGGTEAFF. CDR3 DNA sequence: TGTGCCAGCAGCGGTTTGTGGGGCGGGGGCACTGAAGCTTTCTTT. The complete variable domain, with remaining parts taken from reference TRBV9 and TRBJ1-1, reads DSGVTQTPKHLITATGQRVTLRCSPRSGDLSVYWYQQSLDQGLQFLIQYYNGEERAKGNILERFSAQQFPDLHSELNLSSLELGDSALYFCASSGLWGGGTEAFFGQGTRLTVV.

The CDR3, as DNA: TGTGCCAGCAGTCCTAGCGGGGCCCGGGGGAATGAGCAGTTCTTC. This codes for CASSPSGARGNEQFF. This chain links TRBV6-5 with TRBJ2-1; 9 bases map to TRBD2. The CDR3 runs 15 residues. Germline-derived CDR1 and CDR2 are MNHEY and SVGAGI. J gave up 7 bases and V 5 bases, and 9 bases lay outside the gene matches.

The genes are TRBV19 and TRBJ1-5; 7 bases are shared with TRBD1. The germline CDR1 and CDR2 sequences are LNHDA and SQIVND (reference sequence). With V trimmed by 3 bases and J by 5 bases, 10 bases remained unmatched. The CDR3 is 16 residues long. The CDR3 DNA sequence: TGTGCCAGTAGTATCGGTCCGGCAGGGGGTTATCAGCCCCAGCATTTT. Translation: CASSIGPAGGYQPQHF.